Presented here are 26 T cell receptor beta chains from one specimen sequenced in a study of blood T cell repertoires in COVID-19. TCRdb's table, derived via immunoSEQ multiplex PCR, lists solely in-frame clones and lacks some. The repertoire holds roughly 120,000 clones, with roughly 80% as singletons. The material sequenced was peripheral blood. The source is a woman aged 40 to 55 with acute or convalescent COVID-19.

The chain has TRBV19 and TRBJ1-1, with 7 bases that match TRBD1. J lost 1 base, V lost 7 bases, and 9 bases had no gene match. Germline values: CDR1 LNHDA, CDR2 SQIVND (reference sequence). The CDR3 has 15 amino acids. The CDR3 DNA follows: TGTGCCAGTACCACCCCGGGACAGCCGAACACTGAAGCTTTCTTT. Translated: CASTTPGQPNTEAFF.

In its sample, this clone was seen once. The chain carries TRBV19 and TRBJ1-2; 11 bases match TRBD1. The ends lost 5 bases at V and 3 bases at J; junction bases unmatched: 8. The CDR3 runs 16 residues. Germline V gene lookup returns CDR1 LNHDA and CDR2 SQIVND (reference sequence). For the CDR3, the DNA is TGTGCCAGTAGTCCGCAAGGACAGGGGGCGGACTATGGCTACACCTTC. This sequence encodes CASSPQGQGADYGYTF.

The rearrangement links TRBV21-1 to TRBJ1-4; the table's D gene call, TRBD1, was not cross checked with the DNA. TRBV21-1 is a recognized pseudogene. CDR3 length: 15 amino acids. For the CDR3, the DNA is TGTGCCAGCAGCAAAGAGACAGGGGCTAATGAAAAACTGTTTTTT. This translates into CASSKETGANEKLFF.

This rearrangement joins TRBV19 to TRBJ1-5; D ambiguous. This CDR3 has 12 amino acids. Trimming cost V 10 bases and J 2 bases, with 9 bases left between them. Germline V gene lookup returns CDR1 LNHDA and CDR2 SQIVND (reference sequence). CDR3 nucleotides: TGTGCCACCATTCGGGGCAATCAGCCCCAGCATTTT. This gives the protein CATIRGNQPQHF.

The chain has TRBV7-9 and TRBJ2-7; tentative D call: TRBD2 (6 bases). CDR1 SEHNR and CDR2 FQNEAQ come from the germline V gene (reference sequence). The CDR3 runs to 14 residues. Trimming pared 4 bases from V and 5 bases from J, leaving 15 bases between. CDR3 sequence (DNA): TGTGCCAGCAGCTCTAGGGGAGGCGGCCACGAGCAGTACTTC. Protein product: CASSSRGGGHEQYF.

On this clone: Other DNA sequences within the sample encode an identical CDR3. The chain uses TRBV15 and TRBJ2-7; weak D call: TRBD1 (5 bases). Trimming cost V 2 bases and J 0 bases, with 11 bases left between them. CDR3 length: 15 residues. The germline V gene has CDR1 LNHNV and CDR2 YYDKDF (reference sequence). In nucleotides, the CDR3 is TGTGCCACCAGCAGAACGACAGACAGCTCCTACGAGCAGTACTTC. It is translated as CATSRTTDSSYEQYF.

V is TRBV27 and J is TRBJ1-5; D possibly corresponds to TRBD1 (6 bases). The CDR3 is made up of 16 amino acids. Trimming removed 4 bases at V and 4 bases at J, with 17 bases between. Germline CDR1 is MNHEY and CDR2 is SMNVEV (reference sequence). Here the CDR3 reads CASSSRMGAPNQPQHF. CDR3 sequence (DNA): TGTGCCAGCAGTTCGAGAATGGGGGCACCAAATCAGCCCCAGCATTTT.

For the CDR3, the DNA is TGTGCCAGCAGCTTGACTAGCCTCCAAGAGACCCAGTACTTC. It is translated as CASSLTSLQETQYF. This sequence joins TRBV7-2 and TRBJ2-5; 7 bases align to TRBD2. The CDR3 has 14 amino acids. After removal of 3 bases from V and 1 base from J, the junction contained 2 bases not matched to a gene. Germline V gene sequence: CDR1 SGHTA, CDR2 FQGNSA.

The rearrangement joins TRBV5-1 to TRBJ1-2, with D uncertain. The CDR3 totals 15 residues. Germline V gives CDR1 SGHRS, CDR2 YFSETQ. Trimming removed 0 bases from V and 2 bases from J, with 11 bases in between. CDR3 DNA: TGCGCCAGCAGCTTGGGTACACATGGCAACTATGGCTACACCTTC. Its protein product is CASSLGTHGNYGYTF.

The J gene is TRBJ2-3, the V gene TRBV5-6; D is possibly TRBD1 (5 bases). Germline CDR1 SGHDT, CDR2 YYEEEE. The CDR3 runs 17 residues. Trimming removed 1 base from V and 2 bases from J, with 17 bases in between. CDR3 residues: CASSLRIVQGVTDTQYF. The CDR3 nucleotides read TGTGCCAGCAGCTTGAGAATAGTGCAGGGCGTCACAGATACGCAGTATTTT.

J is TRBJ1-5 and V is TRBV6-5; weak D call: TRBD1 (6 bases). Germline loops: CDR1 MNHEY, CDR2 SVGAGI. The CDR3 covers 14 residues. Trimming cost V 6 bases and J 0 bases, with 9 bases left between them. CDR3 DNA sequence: TGTGCCAGCAGAGGGGGATTTAGCAATCAGCCCCAGCATTTT. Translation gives CASRGGFSNQPQHF.

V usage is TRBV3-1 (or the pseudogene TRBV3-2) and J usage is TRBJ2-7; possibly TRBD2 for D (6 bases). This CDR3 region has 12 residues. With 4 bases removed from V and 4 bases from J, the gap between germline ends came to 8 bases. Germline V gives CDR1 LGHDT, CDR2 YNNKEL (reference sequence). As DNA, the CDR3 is TGTGCCAGCAGCCTCAGCGGGTACGAGCAGTACTTC. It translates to CASSLSGYEQYF.

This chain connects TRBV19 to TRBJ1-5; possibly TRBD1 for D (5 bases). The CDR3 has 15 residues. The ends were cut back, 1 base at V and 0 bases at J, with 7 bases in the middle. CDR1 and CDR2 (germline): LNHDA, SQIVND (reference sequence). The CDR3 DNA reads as TGTGCCAGTAGTATAGGGGGCGATAGCAATCAGCCCCAGCATTTT. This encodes CASSIGGDSNQPQHF.

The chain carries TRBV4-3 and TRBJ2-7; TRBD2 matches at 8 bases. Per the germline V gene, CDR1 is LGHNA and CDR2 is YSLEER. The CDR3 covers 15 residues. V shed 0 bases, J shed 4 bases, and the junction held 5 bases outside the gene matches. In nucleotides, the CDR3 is TGCGCCAGCAGCCAAGATGGCGGACTAGCTTACGAGCAGTACTTC. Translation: CASSQDGGLAYEQYF.

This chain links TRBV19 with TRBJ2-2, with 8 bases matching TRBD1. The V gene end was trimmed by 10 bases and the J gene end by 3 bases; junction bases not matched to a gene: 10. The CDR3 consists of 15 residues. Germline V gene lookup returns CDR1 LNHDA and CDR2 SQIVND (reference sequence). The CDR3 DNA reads TGTGCCACCCAGGGGGCGAAGACGGACACCGGGGAGCTGTTTTTT. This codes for CATQGAKTDTGELFF.

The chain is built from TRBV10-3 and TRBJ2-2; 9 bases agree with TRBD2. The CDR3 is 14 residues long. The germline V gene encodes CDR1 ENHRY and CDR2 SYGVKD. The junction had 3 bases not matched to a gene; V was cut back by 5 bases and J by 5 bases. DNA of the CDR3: TGTGCCATCAGTCGGCGGGGGGGGACCGGGGAGCTGTTTTTT. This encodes CAISRRGGTGELFF.

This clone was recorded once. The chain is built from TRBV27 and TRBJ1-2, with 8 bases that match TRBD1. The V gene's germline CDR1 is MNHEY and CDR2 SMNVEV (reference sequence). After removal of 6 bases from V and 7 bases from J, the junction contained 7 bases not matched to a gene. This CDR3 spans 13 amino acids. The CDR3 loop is CASRGWTGLGYTF. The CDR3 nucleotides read TGTGCCAGCAGAGGATGGACAGGGCTTGGCTACACCTTC.

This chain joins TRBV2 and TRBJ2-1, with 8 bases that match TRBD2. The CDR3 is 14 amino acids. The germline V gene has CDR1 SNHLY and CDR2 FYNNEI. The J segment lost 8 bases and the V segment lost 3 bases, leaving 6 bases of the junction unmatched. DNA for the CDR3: TGTGCCAGCAGTGAGAGGGAGCGGGGGTATGAGCAGTTCTTC. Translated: CASSERERGYEQFF.

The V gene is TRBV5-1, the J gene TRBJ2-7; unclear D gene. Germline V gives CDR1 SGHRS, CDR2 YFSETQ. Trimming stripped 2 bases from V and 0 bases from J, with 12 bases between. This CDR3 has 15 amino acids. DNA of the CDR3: TGCGCCAGCAGCTTACTGGTTCCCGGCTCCTACGAGCAGTACTTC. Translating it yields CASSLLVPGSYEQYF.

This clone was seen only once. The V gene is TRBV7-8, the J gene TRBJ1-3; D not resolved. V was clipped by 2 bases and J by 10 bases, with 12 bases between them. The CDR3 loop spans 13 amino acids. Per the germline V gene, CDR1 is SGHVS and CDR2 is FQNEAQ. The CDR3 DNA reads TGTGCCAGCAGCTTAACTCCCGATAATACCATATATTTT. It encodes CASSLTPDNTIYF.

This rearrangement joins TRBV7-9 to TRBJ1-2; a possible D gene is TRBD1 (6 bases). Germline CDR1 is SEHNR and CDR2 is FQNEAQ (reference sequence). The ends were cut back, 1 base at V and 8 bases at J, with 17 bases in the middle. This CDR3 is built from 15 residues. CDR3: CASSLEGGAPLGYTF. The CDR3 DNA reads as TGTGCCAGCAGCTTAGAGGGGGGGGCTCCTCTAGGCTACACCTTC.

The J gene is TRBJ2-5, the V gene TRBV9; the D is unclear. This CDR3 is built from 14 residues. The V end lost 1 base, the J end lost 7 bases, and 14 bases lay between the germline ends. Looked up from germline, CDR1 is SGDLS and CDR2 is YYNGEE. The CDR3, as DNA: TGTGCCAGCAGCGTACTCGGCACCCCGGGGACCCAGTACTTC. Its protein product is CASSVLGTPGTQYF.

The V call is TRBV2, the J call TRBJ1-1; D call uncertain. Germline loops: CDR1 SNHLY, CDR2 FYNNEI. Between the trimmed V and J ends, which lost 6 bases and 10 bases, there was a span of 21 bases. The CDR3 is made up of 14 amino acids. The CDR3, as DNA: TGTGCCAGCAGAGAGACTTTGATTGAAGGAGCAGCTTTCTTT. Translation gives CASRETLIEGAAFF.

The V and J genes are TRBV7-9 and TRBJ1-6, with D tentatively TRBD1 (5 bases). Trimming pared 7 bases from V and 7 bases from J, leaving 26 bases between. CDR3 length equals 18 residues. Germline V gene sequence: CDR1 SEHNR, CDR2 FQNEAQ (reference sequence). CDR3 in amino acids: CASTRLGLGASNNSPLHF. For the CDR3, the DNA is TGTGCCAGCACCCGCTTAGGTCTTGGGGCTAGTAACAATTCACCCCTCCACTTT.

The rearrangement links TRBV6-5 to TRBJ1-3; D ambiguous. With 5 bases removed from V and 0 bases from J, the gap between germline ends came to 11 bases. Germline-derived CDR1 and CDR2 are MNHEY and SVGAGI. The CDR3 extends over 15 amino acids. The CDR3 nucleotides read TGTGCCAGCAGTCCCCGGGGAGACTCTGGAAACACCATATATTTT. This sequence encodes CASSPRGDSGNTIYF.

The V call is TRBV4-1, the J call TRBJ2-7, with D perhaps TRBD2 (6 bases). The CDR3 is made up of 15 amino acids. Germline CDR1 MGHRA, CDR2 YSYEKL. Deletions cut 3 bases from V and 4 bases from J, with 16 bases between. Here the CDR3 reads CASSQSSHGTYEQYF. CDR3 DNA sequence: TGCGCCAGCAGCCAGTCCAGTCATGGGACTTACGAGCAGTACTTC.